The 27 T cell receptor beta chains reported below all come from one sample, sequenced in a study of Ad26.COV2.S vaccination and SARS-CoV-2 variants. The treatment was: roughly 18 received Ad26.COV2.S at low or high dose, single or two shots; 5 received placebo; per-sample allocation not given. Sampling occurred on day 63 after the first vaccine or placebo injection. This table comes from immunoSEQ multiplex PCR, and its TCRdb copy is limited to in-frame clones, with some not included. The sample lists approximately 350,000 clones, under 90% occurring once. The source was peripheral blood, collected in a trial of Ad26.COV2.S vaccine versus placebo. The receptors here all came from a person between 18 and 59 years old who received the Ad26.COV2.S COVID-19 vaccine or a placebo.

This chain uses TRBV18 with TRBJ2-1, with 12 bases that match TRBD2. The J segment lost 4 bases and the V segment lost 3 bases, leaving 10 bases of the junction unmatched. The CDR3 spans 18 residues. Per the germline V gene, CDR1 is KGHSH and CDR2 is LQKENI. The CDR3 DNA follows: TGTGCCAGCTCACCCCAGGCTCCGGGACTAGCGGGTTACAATGAGCAGTTCTTC. This encodes CASSPQAPGLAGYNEQFF.

The chain uses TRBV11-3 and TRBJ2-7; TRBD1 is a possible D gene (6 bases). Between the trimmed V and J ends, which lost 4 bases and 5 bases, there was a span of 15 bases. The germline V gene encodes CDR1 SGHNT and CDR2 YENEEA. The CDR3 sequence is 14 residues long. The chain's CDR3 is CASSSRTRQDEQYF. DNA for the CDR3: TGTGCCAGCAGCTCACGCACCAGACAGGACGAGCAGTACTTC.

The CDR3 loop is CASTRQGAGNTIYF. CDR3 bases: TGTGCCAGTACCCGACAGGGGGCTGGAAACACCATATATTTT. The rearrangement links TRBV19 to TRBJ1-3; 9 nucleotides match TRBD1. Trimming cost V 7 bases and J 2 bases; bases outside gene matches: 3. The length of the CDR3 is 14 residues. CDR1 and CDR2 from the germline V gene are LNHDA and SQIVND (reference sequence).

V and J are TRBV12-5 and TRBJ1-5; 9 bases fit TRBD1. This CDR3 contains 16 residues. CDR1 and CDR2 (germline): LGHNT, FRNRAP. J gave up 0 bases and V 6 bases, and 6 bases lay outside the gene matches. The CDR3 here is CASGGGQGYSNQPQHF. CDR3 coding DNA: TGTGCTAGTGGGGGGGGACAGGGTTATAGCAATCAGCCCCAGCATTTT.

The chain uses TRBV12-5 and TRBJ2-1, with D unclear. There are 13 residues in the CDR3. Trimming pared 5 bases from V and 9 bases from J, leaving 14 bases between. The germline CDR1 and CDR2 sequences are LGHNT and FRNRAP. In nucleotides, the CDR3 is TGTGCTAGTGGTCCCTTTCTGCTCTCTGAGCAGTTCTTC. Translation: CASGPFLLSEQFF.

This rearrangement joins TRBV4-2 to TRBJ2-7; 7 positions agree with TRBD2. Germline V gene lookup returns CDR1 LGHNA and CDR2 YNFKEQ. After removal of 2 bases from V and 0 bases from J, the junction contained 7 bases not matched to a gene. The CDR3 covers 16 residues. CDR3 amino acids: CASSQPGTTFSYEQYF. In DNA, the CDR3 is TGTGCCAGCAGCCAACCCGGGACTACCTTCTCCTACGAGCAGTACTTC.

The rearrangement uses TRBV19 and TRBJ1-2; D call uncertain. With 6 bases removed from V and 3 bases from J, the gap between germline ends came to 11 bases. Germline CDR1 is LNHDA and CDR2 is SQIVND (reference sequence). CDR3 length: 13 amino acids. The CDR3 sequence: CASSLGRDYGYTF. In DNA form, the CDR3 reads TGTGCCAGTAGCCTCGGTCGGGACTATGGCTACACCTTC. The entire variable domain, with the rest obtained from reference TRBV19 and TRBJ1-2, is as follows: DGGITQSPKYLFRKEGQNVTLSCEQNLNHDAMYWYRQDPGQGLRLIYYSQIVNDFQKGDIAEGYSVSREKKESFPLTVTSAQKNPTAFYLCASSLGRDYGYTFGSGTRLTVV.

This chain uses TRBV30 with TRBJ2-3; D perhaps matches TRBD2 (6 bases). The CDR3 spans 12 residues. Germline loops: CDR1 GTSNPN, CDR2 SVGIG (reference sequence). V was cut by 1 base and J by 11 bases, with 13 bases left in between. The CDR3 loop reads CAWSEWAGRQYF. The CDR3 DNA reads as TGTGCCTGGAGTGAGTGGGCGGGGAGGCAGTATTTT.

The chain has TRBV7-3 and TRBJ2-6; tentatively, D is TRBD1 or TRBD2 (6 bases each). Trimming took off 9 bases at V and 0 bases at J, with 15 bases between the two ends. The CDR3 is 16 residues long. Germline V gene lookup returns CDR1 SGHTA and CDR2 FQGTGA. The CDR3 nucleotides are TGTGCCAGTGAAAGAGGGGGGACCTCTGGGGCCAACGTCCTGACTTTC. It is translated as CASERGGTSGANVLTF.

The rearrangement uses TRBV19 and TRBJ1-2, with 7 bases fitting TRBD1. The germline V gene has CDR1 LNHDA and CDR2 SQIVND (reference sequence). With 5 bases clipped from V and 14 bases from J, the junction kept 8 bases outside the gene matches. The CDR3 covers 11 residues. The DNA of the CDR3 is TGTGCCAGTAGTGACAGGGAGGTTTATACCTTC. Translation gives CASSDREVYTF.

The chain combines TRBV27 with TRBJ2-2, with D possibly TRBD2 on 5 matching bases. This CDR3 contains 17 residues. Germline-derived CDR1 and CDR2 are MNHEY and SMNVEV (reference sequence). V was shortened by 3 bases and J by 1 base, with 15 bases between the two germline ends. CDR3 residues: CASSFYGWRVNTGELFF. As DNA, the CDR3 is TGTGCCAGCAGTTTTTATGGGTGGCGGGTGAACACCGGGGAGCTGTTTTTT.

The chain employs TRBV5-4 and TRBJ2-5; the match to TRBD1 covers 9 bases. Looked up from germline, CDR1 is SGHNT and CDR2 is YYREEE (reference sequence). The V and J ends lost 0 bases and 5 bases, in that order; junction bases with no gene match: 2. This CDR3 contains 14 residues. CDR3 in DNA: TGTGCCAGCAGCTTGGATGGACAGGGGGAGACCCAGTACTTC. Translated: CASSLDGQGETQYF.

The gene calls are TRBV5-4 and TRBJ1-3; D is ambiguous. This CDR3 has 14 residues. CDR1 and CDR2 from the germline V gene are SGHNT and YYREEE (reference sequence). The V end was cut by 3 bases, the J end by 3 bases, with 10 bases between. In DNA, the CDR3 is TGTGCCAGCAGCTCTTCAGGCGGTGGAAACACCATATATTTT. This codes for CASSSSGGGNTIYF. Together with reference TRBV5-4 and TRBJ1-3, the CDR3 gives the full variable domain: ETGVTQSPTHLIKTRGQQVTLRCSSQSGHNTVSWYQQALGQGPQFIFQYYREEENGRGNFPPRFSGLQFPNYSSELNVNALELDDSALYLCASSSSGGGNTIYFGEGSWLTVV.

The chain employs TRBV11-3 and TRBJ2-6; a possible D gene is TRBD1 (6 bases). V was cut by 1 base and J by 1 base, with 11 bases left in between. CDR3 length equals 17 residues. Germline V gene lookup returns CDR1 SGHNT and CDR2 YENEEA. The CDR3 region is CASSLGRGKSGANVLTF. The CDR3 region has the DNA TGTGCCAGCAGCTTAGGCAGGGGAAAGTCTGGGGCCAACGTCCTGACTTTC.

V gene TRBV7-9 combines with J gene TRBJ2-7, with no clear D. This CDR3 comprises 13 residues. Trimming shortened V by 5 bases and J by 2 bases, and 10 bases separated the two germline ends. Germline V gene lookup returns CDR1 SEHNR and CDR2 FQNEAQ (reference sequence). CDR3 nucleotide sequence: TGTGCCAGCAGCGTCGGGCCCCCCTACGAGCAGTACTTC. Its translation: CASSVGPPYEQYF.

This clone was detected a few times. The V call is TRBV19, the J call TRBJ2-1; a possible D gene is TRBD2 (7 bases). This CDR3 is built from 15 residues. Trimming removed 1 base from V and 2 bases from J, with 9 bases in between. Germline CDR1 is LNHDA and CDR2 is SQIVND (reference sequence). CDR3 protein: CASSIGEGAYNEQFF. The CDR3 bases are TGTGCCAGTAGTATAGGGGAGGGGGCCTACAATGAGCAGTTCTTC.

This chain uses TRBV5-1 with TRBJ2-1; TRBD2 matches 11 bases. The germline V gene has CDR1 SGHRS and CDR2 YFSETQ. The CDR3 is 17 residues long. V shed 2 bases, J shed 12 bases, and the junction held 16 bases outside the gene matches. CDR3 nucleotides: TGCGCCAGCAGCTTATGGACTAGCGGGTCTTCTCACGGGGGGCAGTTCTTC. Protein sequence: CASSLWTSGSSHGGQFF.

V is TRBV5-6 and J is TRBJ1-2; the D gene is possibly TRBD1 (6 bases). CDR3 length: 16 amino acids. Germline V gene sequence: CDR1 SGHDT, CDR2 YYEEEE. The V end was cut by 4 bases, the J end by 2 bases, with 18 bases between. This chain's CDR3 is CASSPGGANLNYGYTF. The CDR3 DNA follows: TGTGCCAGCAGCCCCGGGGGGGCGAACCTCAACTATGGCTACACCTTC.

The V gene is TRBV19, the J gene TRBJ2-7, with D hard to call. V was clipped by 1 base and J by 3 bases, with 16 bases between them. The CDR3 runs to 16 residues. Germline CDR1 and CDR2: LNHDA and SQIVND (reference sequence). Here the CDR3 reads CASSIAYGERLYEQYF. DNA for the CDR3: TGTGCCAGTAGTATAGCGTACGGAGAGCGACTCTACGAGCAGTACTTC.

The rearrangement joins TRBV5-5 to TRBJ2-7; 8 bases map to TRBD2. From germline, CDR1 is SGHKS and CDR2 YYEKEE (reference sequence). J lost 6 bases, V lost 7 bases, and 15 bases had no gene match. The CDR3 sequence is 15 residues long. The CDR3 is CASLFTGTRMSEQYF. CDR3 nucleotide sequence: TGTGCCAGCTTATTTACCGGGACTAGGATGAGCGAGCAGTACTTC. Using reference TRBV5-5 and TRBJ2-7 for the parts outside the CDR3, the full variable domain is DAGVTQSPTHLIKTRGQQVTLRCSPISGHKSVSWYQQVLGQGPQFIFQYYEKEERGRGNFPDRFSARQFPNYSSELNVNALLLGDSALYLCASLFTGTRMSEQYFGPGTRLTVT.

This chain connects TRBV6-5 to TRBJ2-1; D possibly corresponds to TRBD2 (6 bases). CDR1 and CDR2 (germline): MNHEY, SVGAGI. The V end lost 5 bases, the J end lost 4 bases, and 15 bases lay between the germline ends. This CDR3 is built from 15 residues. The CDR3 region is CASSRGGTQYNEQFF. In nucleotides, the CDR3 is TGTGCCAGCAGTCGGGGCGGGACCCAATACAATGAGCAGTTCTTC.

The chain recombines TRBV6-5 with TRBJ2-1; 8 positions match TRBD2. With 2 bases clipped from V and 8 bases from J, the junction kept 8 bases outside the gene matches. CDR1 and CDR2 from the germline V gene are MNHEY and SVGAGI. The CDR3 spans 15 residues. DNA for the CDR3: TGTGCCAGCAGTTACGTCGGCGGGGGGATCCATGAGCAGTTCTTC. This gives the protein CASSYVGGGIHEQFF.

The gene calls are TRBV11-2 and TRBJ2-5; 7 nucleotides line up with TRBD2. Germline V CDR1 and CDR2: SGHAT, FQNNGV. The J segment lost 4 bases and the V segment lost 3 bases, leaving 14 bases of the junction unmatched. The CDR3 has 17 residues. The CDR3 DNA sequence: TGTGCCAGCAGCTTGGTAGCCGCAGCGGGGTATCGAGAGACCCAGTACTTC. Residues: CASSLVAAAGYRETQYF. Complete variable domain (other parts from reference TRBV11-2 and TRBJ2-5): EAGVAQSPRYKIIEKRQSVAFWCNPISGHATLYWYQQILGQGPKLLIQFQNNGVVDDSQLPKDRFSAERLKGVDSTLKIQPAKLEDSAVYLCASSLVAAAGYRETQYFGPGTRLLVL.

This clone was seen only once. The chain uses TRBV6-5 and TRBJ1-2; no clear D gene. The CDR3 sequence is 10 residues long. Trimming removed 7 bases at V and 8 bases at J, with 8 bases between. Germline V CDR1 and CDR2: MNHEY, SVGAGI. CDR3 coding DNA: TGTGCCAGCAAACAGTTCGGCTACACCTTC. Translation gives CASKQFGYTF.

In this sample, this clone turned up a few times. This chain connects TRBV7-9 to TRBJ2-1; D ambiguous. Germline V gene sequence: CDR1 SEHNR, CDR2 FQNEAQ (reference sequence). The CDR3 extends over 12 amino acids. The V end lost 3 bases, the J end lost 9 bases, and 9 bases lay between the germline ends. The CDR3 reads CASSFLVSEQFF. CDR3 sequence (DNA): TGTGCCAGCAGCTTCCTTGTCTCTGAGCAGTTCTTC.

The chain couples TRBV5-1 to TRBJ2-7; TRBD2 is a possible D gene (6 bases). This CDR3 is 14 amino acids long. CDR1 SGHRS and CDR2 YFSETQ come from the germline V gene. V lost 0 bases to trimming and J lost 6 bases, with 13 bases between them. The DNA for the CDR3 is TGCGCCAGCAGCTTGGTGAGGCAGGAGGGCGAGCAGTACTTC. Its protein is CASSLVRQEGEQYF.

The chain links TRBV2 to TRBJ2-7; D ambiguous. The V gene's germline CDR1 is SNHLY and CDR2 FYNNEI. Trimming cost V 3 bases and J 6 bases, with 15 bases left between them. This CDR3 spans 14 amino acids. The CDR3, as DNA: TGTGCCAGCAGTGACACCGGTTATGGGCTCGAGCAGTACTTC. Its translation: CASSDTGYGLEQYF.